This T cell receptor beta chain appears in the sequencing data of a study of early T cells in non-severe SARS-CoV-2 infection. This clonotype was recorded at least ten times. Germline loops: CDR1 KGHDR, CDR2 SFDVKD. V lost 1 base and J 4 bases, leaving 0 bases between the germline ends. The CDR3 covers 12 residues. TCRdb re-called the 5' RACE reads through MiXCR, storing one row per CDR3 protein. The top ten clones hold about 5% of a sample with more than 80,000 distinct CDR3 sequences, approximately 10% of them seen once. Specimen: whole blood. The V gene is TRBV24-1, the J gene TRBJ2-2; D ambiguous. This clonotype originated in an adult who was a healthcare worker with PCR-confirmed SARS-CoV-2 infection or an uninfected control (not recorded which). The CDR3 sequence: CATSDFTGELFF. CDR3 bases: TGTGCCACCAGTGATTTCACCGGGGAGCTGTTTTTT.